This TCR beta chain was sequenced during a study of radiation and T cells in renal cell carcinoma. Libraries were prepared by immunoSEQ multiplex PCR; TCRdb keeps only in-frame clonotypes and omits some of them. There are 150,000 to 180,000 clones in the sample; approximately 88% occur only once, and 10% to 15% lies in the top ten. Time point in this sample: blood 2 weeks post-SBRT. Documented treatment: 15 Gy SBRT to primary tumor, nephrectomy 4 weeks later. Germline CDR1 is SGHRS and CDR2 is YFSETQ. V shed 1 base and J shed 7 bases, with 9 bases lying between them. The CDR3 has 12 residues. The receptor's source is a woman between 50 and 59 years old with renal cell carcinoma. V usage is TRBV5-1 and J usage is TRBJ2-7; D is unresolved. The source was blood, collected from a patient whose treatment included radiotherapy and nephrectomy. CDR3 DNA sequence: TGCGCCAGCAGCTTGAGTTTGGGGGAGCAGTACTTC. Translation gives CASSLSLGEQYF.